These T cell receptor beta chains were read from a single sample in a study of CD4 T cells in relation to SARS-CoV-2 and coronaviruses. Antigens of these TCRs are unknown. Repertoires were generated with immunoSEQ multiplex PCR, while TCRdb's copy carries only in-frame clones and drops some. The repertoire includes about 18,000 clones, nearly 75% of them detected once, and 30% sits in the top ten. The specimen was CD4+ T cells from PBMCs, cultured in vitro. These receptors were obtained from a human donor in good health. Both conserved end residues are part of each CDR3. Fields, in order: V gene, J gene, CDR3 protein.

V gene: TRBV20-1; J gene: TRBJ1-3; CDR3 protein: CSASKRTSGNTIYF
V gene: TRBV5-1; J gene: TRBJ1-4; CDR3 protein: CASKIQGGAVEKLFF
V gene: TRBV7-2; J gene: TRBJ1-6; CDR3 protein: CASSFRRSSYNSPLHF
V gene: TRBV3-1/TRBV3-2; J gene: TRBJ1-2; CDR3 protein: CASSQDVDYGYTF
V gene: TRBV5-1; J gene: TRBJ1-3; CDR3 protein: CASSQVNGNTIYF
V gene: TRBV9; J gene: TRBJ2-7; CDR3 protein: CASSPRKGGEQYF
V gene: TRBV5-8; J gene: TRBJ2-7; CDR3 protein: CASATSGYEQYF
V gene: TRBV19; J gene: TRBJ2-3; CDR3 protein: CASTSRGSGSGDTQYF
V gene: TRBV18; J gene: TRBJ1-1; CDR3 protein: CASSPQGFGNTEAFF
V gene: TRBV3-1/TRBV3-2; J gene: TRBJ2-1; CDR3 protein: CASSQGAGNEQFF
V gene: TRBV19; J gene: TRBJ2-7; CDR3 protein: CASSPPSAGPIGYEQYF
V gene: TRBV5-8; J gene: TRBJ1-2; CDR3 protein: CASSLDYGYTF
V gene: TRBV25-1; J gene: TRBJ1-1; CDR3 protein: CASSEGEMSAFF
V gene: TRBV5-4; J gene: TRBJ1-3; CDR3 protein: CASSLAGGDTIYF
V gene: TRBV28; J gene: TRBJ1-3; CDR3 protein: CASSAGNTIYF
V gene: TRBV2; J gene: TRBJ1-2; CDR3 protein: CASSVHRTGGFVGYTF
V gene: TRBV10-3; J gene: TRBJ2-7; CDR3 protein: CAISDSGRGGLEQYF
V gene: TRBV2; J gene: TRBJ2-3; CDR3 protein: CASSAGTPGAQYF
V gene: TRBV6-5; J gene: TRBJ2-7; CDR3 protein: CASRLAGEGRDEQYF
V gene: TRBV27; J gene: TRBJ2-7; CDR3 protein: CASRPGTGYSEQYF
V gene: TRBV19; J gene: TRBJ1-1; CDR3 protein: CASSTPTGRSTEAFF
V gene: TRBV18; J gene: TRBJ2-7; CDR3 protein: CASSLYRDRDYYEQYF
V gene: TRBV18; J gene: TRBJ1-2; CDR3 protein: CASSPVMGRTGGGGYTF
V gene: TRBV30; J gene: TRBJ2-7; CDR3 protein: CAWKGQANGEQYF
V gene: TRBV27; J gene: TRBJ1-2; CDR3 protein: CASSLGANYGYTF
V gene: TRBV5-6; J gene: TRBJ1-2; CDR3 protein: CASSLVFSGTHYGYTF
V gene: TRBV27; J gene: TRBJ2-3; CDR3 protein: CASSFTYSLSTDTQYF
V gene: TRBV18; J gene: TRBJ1-2; CDR3 protein: CASSPEDNYGYTF
V gene: TRBV4-1; J gene: TRBJ1-2; CDR3 protein: CASSQDRTGSLGYTF
V gene: TRBV12-3/TRBV12-4; J gene: TRBJ2-3; CDR3 protein: CANEPDTQYF
V gene: TRBV30; J gene: TRBJ2-3; CDR3 protein: CAWSLDSYTDTQYF
V gene: TRBV6-4; J gene: TRBJ2-1; CDR3 protein: CASSDSDSSYNEQFF
V gene: TRBV13; J gene: TRBJ1-1; CDR3 protein: CASHGPQGVAFF
V gene: TRBV7-9; J gene: TRBJ1-2; CDR3 protein: CASSFGQGGDYGYTF
V gene: TRBV29-1; J gene: TRBJ1-2; CDR3 protein: CSVAESNYGYTF
V gene: TRBV5-4; J gene: TRBJ2-3; CDR3 protein: CASSPGTSAPGTQYF
V gene: TRBV24-1; J gene: TRBJ2-7; CDR3 protein: CATSDLAGGSYEQYF
V gene: TRBV5-1; J gene: TRBJ2-1; CDR3 protein: CASSLDPGAGAGGQFF
V gene: TRBV18; J gene: TRBJ1-3; CDR3 protein: CASSPRQGLSGNTIYF
V gene: TRBV19; J gene: TRBJ2-1; CDR3 protein: CASSNAPGLADNEQFF
V gene: TRBV2; J gene: TRBJ2-3; CDR3 protein: CASSPLGQGTDTQYF
V gene: TRBV19; J gene: TRBJ2-3; CDR3 protein: CASSMDLSTDTQYF
V gene: TRBV10-3; J gene: TRBJ2-3; CDR3 protein: CAIRRGRDTDTQYF
V gene: TRBV3-1/TRBV3-2; J gene: TRBJ2-5; CDR3 protein: CASSPMGREETQYF
V gene: TRBV9; J gene: TRBJ1-5; CDR3 protein: CASSGGPNQPQHF
V gene: TRBV3-1/TRBV3-2; J gene: TRBJ2-1; CDR3 protein: CASSPGNVGLAGGDEQFF
V gene: TRBV6-4; J gene: TRBJ2-2; CDR3 protein: CASRLTLTGELFF
V gene: TRBV12-5; J gene: TRBJ2-1; CDR3 protein: CASGTGRAYNEQFF
V gene: TRBV3-1/TRBV3-2; J gene: TRBJ1-5; CDR3 protein: CASSQGDQPQHF
V gene: TRBV5-3; J gene: TRBJ1-5; CDR3 protein: CARSLGGDSNQPQHF
V gene: TRBV6-6; J gene: TRBJ1-3; CDR3 protein: CAALLGTGNTIYF
V gene: TRBV6-5; J gene: TRBJ2-7; CDR3 protein: CASSYKGGTGYEQYF
V gene: TRBV18; J gene: TRBJ2-6; CDR3 protein: CASSPQGPPGANVLTF
V gene: TRBV30; J gene: TRBJ2-2; CDR3 protein: CAWSVRLAGGTNTGELFF